This T cell receptor (beta chain) was sequenced during a study of graft-versus-host responses after intestinal transplantation. In the study overall: Once they had received anti-thymocyte globulin induction, all recipients took tacrolimus and steroids for approximately 3 years.

About this clone itself: Its target is unknown.

CDR1 is LGHNA, CDR2 YSLEER, per germline. The CDR3 is made up of 16 amino acids. Trimming shortened V by 0 bases and J by 4 bases, and 14 bases separated the two germline ends. This table comes from immunoSEQ multiplex PCR, and its TCRdb copy is limited to in-frame clones, with some not included. In the table there are tens of thousands of clones, around 90% of which are singletons. Sample: unstimulated CD8+ T cells sorted from spleen or lymph node cells, taken before transplant. The chain uses TRBV4-3 and TRBJ2-3; D is perhaps TRBD1 (5 bases). This TCR was recovered from a human donor who was the organ donor for an intestinal transplant. CDR3 sequence (DNA): TGCGCCAGCAGCCAAGAGTGGGGAAGGGGTGCAGATACGCAGTATTTT. Amino acid sequence: CASSQEWGRGADTQYF.